The sequence of this T cell receptor beta chain was determined in a study of blood T cell repertoires in COVID-19. Study context: The analysed material was cDNA or gDNA that came from T cells, B-cell-depleted T cells, or PBMCs.

In the authors' methods: Reference gene primer amplification in the assay estimated nucleated cell counts. TCRdb's table, derived via immunoSEQ multiplex PCR, lists solely in-frame clones and lacks some. The V and J calls and the clone size are those of that table, but D and trimming were determined from the DNA. The sample has 200,000 to 250,000 clones; roughly 85% are singletons. V shed 6 bases and J shed 0 bases, with 11 bases lying between them. This CDR3 comprises 14 residues. Germline CDR1 MNHEY, CDR2 SVGAGI. The genes are TRBV6-5 and TRBJ1-1; possible D gene TRBD1, 5 bases. The sequencing sample was made of peripheral blood. This clonotype was sampled from a woman in her seventies with COVID-19, enrolled during active disease. In DNA, the CDR3 is TGTGCCAGCAGGAATGGGGGGTTGAACACTGAAGCTTTCTTT. Amino acid sequence: CASRNGGLNTEAFF.